The 4 T cell receptor beta chains below come from one sample, sequenced in a study of control samples from healthy donors and cancer patients. Generated by immunoSEQ multiplex PCR, the TCRdb table keeps only in-frame clones and is missing some. The sample comprises roughly 92,000 clones, around 90% of which are singletons, and 7.5% to 8% rests with the top ten. Sequencing was carried out using blood. The receptors shown here come from a woman aged 55-75 years in good health.

The chain has TRBV6-6 and TRBJ1-1, with TRBD1 matching over 9 bases. The CDR3 extends over 14 amino acids. Germline loops: CDR1 MNHNY, CDR2 SVGAGI (reference sequence). V was pared by 2 bases and J by 6 bases, with 4 bases of the junction left unmatched. CDR3 nucleotides: TGTGCCAGCAGTTACCTGACAGGGGGGTCTGAAGCTTTCTTT. Its protein product is CASSYLTGGSEAFF.

This chain uses TRBV27 with TRBJ2-5; D gene unclear. Germline values: CDR1 MNHEY, CDR2 SMNVEV (reference sequence). This CDR3 comprises 12 residues. Trimming removed 3 bases at V and 1 base at J, with 3 bases between. In DNA, the CDR3 is TGTGCCAGCAGTTTCTCCCAAGAGACCCAGTACTTC. Amino acid sequence: CASSFSQETQYF.

The J gene is TRBJ1-3, the V gene TRBV5-1; D gene uncertain. The CDR3 covers 13 residues. CDR1 is SGHRS and CDR2 is YFSETQ in the germline V gene. The V and J ends lost 4 bases and 1 base respectively, with 6 bases between them. The CDR3 DNA sequence: TGCGCCAGCAGCGAGGGTTCTGGAAACACCATATATTTT. Its translation is CASSEGSGNTIYF.

This chain uses TRBV10-1 with TRBJ1-2, with D tentatively TRBD1 (5 bases). Germline CDR1 is WNHNN and CDR2 is SYGVQD (reference sequence). Between the trimmed V and J ends, which lost 2 bases and 1 base, there was a span of 5 bases. The CDR3 sequence is 13 residues long. The DNA of the CDR3 is TGCGCCAGCAGTGAGGACAGTAACTATGGCTACACCTTC. Translated, it gives CASSEDSNYGYTF.